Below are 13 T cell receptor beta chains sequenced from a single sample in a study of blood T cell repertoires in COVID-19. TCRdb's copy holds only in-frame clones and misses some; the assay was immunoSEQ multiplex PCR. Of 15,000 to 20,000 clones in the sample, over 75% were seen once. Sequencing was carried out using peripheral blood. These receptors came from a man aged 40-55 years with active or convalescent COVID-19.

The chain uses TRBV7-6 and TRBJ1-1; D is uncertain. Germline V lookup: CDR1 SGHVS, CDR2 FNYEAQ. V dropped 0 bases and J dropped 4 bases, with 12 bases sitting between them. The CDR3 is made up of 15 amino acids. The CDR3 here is CASSLAGGPGTEAFF. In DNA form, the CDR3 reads TGTGCCAGCAGCTTAGCCGGCGGGCCGGGCACTGAAGCTTTCTTT.

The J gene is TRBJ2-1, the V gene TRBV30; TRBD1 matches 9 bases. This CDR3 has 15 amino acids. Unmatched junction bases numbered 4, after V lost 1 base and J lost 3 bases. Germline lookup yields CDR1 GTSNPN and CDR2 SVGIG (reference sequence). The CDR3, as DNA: TGTGCCTGGAGTGAGAGGGACAGGGACTACAATGAGCAGTTCTTC. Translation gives CAWSERDRDYNEQFF.

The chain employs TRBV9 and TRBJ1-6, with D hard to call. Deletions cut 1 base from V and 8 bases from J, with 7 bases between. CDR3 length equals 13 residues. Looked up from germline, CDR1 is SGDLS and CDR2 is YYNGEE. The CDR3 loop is CASSVTVDSPLHF. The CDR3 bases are TGTGCCAGCAGCGTAACTGTGGATTCACCCCTCCACTTT.

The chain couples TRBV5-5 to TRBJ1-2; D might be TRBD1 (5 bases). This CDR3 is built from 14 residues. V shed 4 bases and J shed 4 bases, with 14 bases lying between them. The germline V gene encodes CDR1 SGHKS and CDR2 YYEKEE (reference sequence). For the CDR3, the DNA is TGTGCCAGCAGCCCTGGAGGGGAAGGCTATGGCTACACCTTC. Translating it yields CASSPGGEGYGYTF.

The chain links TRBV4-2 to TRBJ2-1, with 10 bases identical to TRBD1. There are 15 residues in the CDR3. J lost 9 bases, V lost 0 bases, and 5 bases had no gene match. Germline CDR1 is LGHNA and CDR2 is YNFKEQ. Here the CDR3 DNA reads TGTGCCAGCAGCCAAGAATGGGGACAGGGGCGTGAGCAGTTCTTC. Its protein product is CASSQEWGQGREQFF.

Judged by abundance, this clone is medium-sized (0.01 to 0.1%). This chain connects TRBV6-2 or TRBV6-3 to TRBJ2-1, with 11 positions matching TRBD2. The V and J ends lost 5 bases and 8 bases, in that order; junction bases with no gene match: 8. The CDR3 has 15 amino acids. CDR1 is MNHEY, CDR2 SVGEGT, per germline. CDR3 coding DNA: TGTGCCAGCAGTCCACTAGCGGGGGAAGTGGATGAGCAGTTCTTC. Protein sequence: CASSPLAGEVDEQFF.

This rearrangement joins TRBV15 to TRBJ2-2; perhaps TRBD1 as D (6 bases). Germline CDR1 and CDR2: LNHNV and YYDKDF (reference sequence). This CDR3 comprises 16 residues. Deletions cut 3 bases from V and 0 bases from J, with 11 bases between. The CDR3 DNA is TGTGCCACCAGCAGTACAGGGCTACCGAACACCGGGGAGCTGTTTTTT. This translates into CATSSTGLPNTGELFF.

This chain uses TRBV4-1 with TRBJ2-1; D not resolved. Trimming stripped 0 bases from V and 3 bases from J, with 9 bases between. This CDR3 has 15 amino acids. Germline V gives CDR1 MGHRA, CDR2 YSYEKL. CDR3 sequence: CASSQDAGVYNEQFF. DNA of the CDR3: TGCGCCAGCAGCCAAGACGCCGGAGTCTACAATGAGCAGTTCTTC.

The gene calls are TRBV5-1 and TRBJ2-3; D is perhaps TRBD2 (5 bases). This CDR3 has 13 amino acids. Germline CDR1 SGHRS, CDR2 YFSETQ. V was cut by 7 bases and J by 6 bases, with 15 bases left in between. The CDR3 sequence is CASALTIPDTQYF. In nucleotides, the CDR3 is TGCGCCAGCGCCCTGACTATTCCCGATACGCAGTATTTT. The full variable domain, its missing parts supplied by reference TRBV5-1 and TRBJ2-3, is KAGVTQTPRYLIKTRGQQVTLSCSPISGHRSVSWYQQTPGQGLQFLFEYFSETQRNKGNFPGRFSGRQFSNSRSEMNVSTLELGDSALYLCASALTIPDTQYFGPGTRLTVL.

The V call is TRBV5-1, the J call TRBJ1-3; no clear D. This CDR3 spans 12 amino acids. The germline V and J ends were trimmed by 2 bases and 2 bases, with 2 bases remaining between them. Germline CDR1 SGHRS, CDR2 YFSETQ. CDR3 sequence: CASSFTGNTIYF. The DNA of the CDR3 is TGCGCCAGCAGCTTCACTGGAAACACCATATATTTT. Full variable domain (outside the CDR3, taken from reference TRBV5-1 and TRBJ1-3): KAGVTQTPRYLIKTRGQQVTLSCSPISGHRSVSWYQQTPGQGLQFLFEYFSETQRNKGNFPGRFSGRQFSNSRSEMNVSTLELGDSALYLCASSFTGNTIYFGEGSWLTVV.

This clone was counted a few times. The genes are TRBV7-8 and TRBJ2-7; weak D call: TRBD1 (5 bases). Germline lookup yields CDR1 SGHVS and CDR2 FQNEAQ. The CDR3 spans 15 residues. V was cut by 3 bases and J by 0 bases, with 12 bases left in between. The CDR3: CASSFAWQGSYEQYF. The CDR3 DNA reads TGTGCCAGCAGCTTCGCTTGGCAGGGCTCCTACGAGCAGTACTTC.

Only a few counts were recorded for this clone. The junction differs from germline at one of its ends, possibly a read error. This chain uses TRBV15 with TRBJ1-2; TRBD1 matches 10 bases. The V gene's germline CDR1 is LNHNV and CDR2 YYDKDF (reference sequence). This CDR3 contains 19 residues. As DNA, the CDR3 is TGTGCAACCAGCAGAGGCCTCCTTGGGGGGAGCGGGACAGGGGATGGCTACACCTTC. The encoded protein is CATSRGLLGGSGTGDGYTF.

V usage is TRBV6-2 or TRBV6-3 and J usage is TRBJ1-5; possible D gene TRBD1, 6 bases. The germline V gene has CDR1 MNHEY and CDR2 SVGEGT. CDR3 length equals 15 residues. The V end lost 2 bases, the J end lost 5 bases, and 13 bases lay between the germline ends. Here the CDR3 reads CASSYVRAGDQPQHF. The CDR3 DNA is TGTGCCAGCAGTTACGTAAGGGCAGGGGATCAGCCCCAGCATTTT.